This T cell receptor beta chain was recorded in a study of blood T cell repertoires in COVID-19 (TCRdb year 2020). In terms of the full investigation: The collaborator samples originated in the United States, Italy and Spain and spanned the acute and convalescent phases of COVID-19. The material from the prospective study consisted of cDNA or gDNA derived from T cells, B-cell-depleted T cells, or PBMCs. The dataset comprised deeply sampled blood TCRbeta repertoires from subjects exposed to, actively infected with, or recovered from COVID-19. The repertoires were released in a freely available public database meant as a resource for research on the immune response to SARS-CoV-2. The samples were drawn from the first 160 participants of the ongoing ImmuneRACE study and from 1,254 subjects provided by 6 global collaborators. Sample metadata almost always included a de-identified subject ID, COVID-19 status, age in years and sex. Where HLA class I and class II types were available, the types were taken from metadata supplied by the sample provider, not from assay-based typing. Beyond this particular receptor, the publication reports: The quantity of clinical and demographic metadata differed by source and by participant and was supplied without curation.

A note on this clone: Its antigen remains undetermined. No much larger clone exists at a distance of one base, and base qualities are not known.

TCRbeta CDR3 regions were amplified from genomic DNA by means of the immunoSEQ Assay, a bias-controlled multiplex PCR. Processing in the source paper ran as follows. Within the assay, amplification of reference gene primers was used to estimate how many nucleated cells each sample contained. To quantify the absolute abundance of each unique TCRbeta CDR3 rearrangement, sequence reads were collapsed and filtered. Productive Simpson clonality was computed per sample as the square root of Simpson's diversity index over productive rearrangements. TCRdb took over this immuneACCESS table, retaining in-frame rearrangements with V and J assigned. Such tables are incomplete; in checked studies, under half of the missing clones stem from an unresolved V gene, and the remainder is unexplained. D and trimming come from the DNA, and the V and J calls and clone size come from that table. This sample has some 180,000 clones in its table, and 88% of those were observed once. Together, the top ten hold around 6% of the sample.

Collaborating institutions collected whole blood in K2EDTA tubes following their own protocols. For TCRbeta analysis, collaborators shipped samples as frozen whole blood, isolated PBMCs, or DNA extracted from either of those sample types. The germline V and J ends show losses of 6 bases and 4 bases respectively, and no gene match explains 6 bases of the junction. The CDR3 runs 14 residues from the cysteine to the phenylalanine. The only DNA kept is the CDR3, 42 bases in frame from the first base. Taken from the germline V gene, the CDR1 and CDR2 loops are SGHTA and FQGNSA. The sample comprised peripheral blood. This clonotype was obtained from a man aged 35-49 years with active or convalescent COVID-19. The V gene is TRBV7-2 and the J gene is TRBJ2-5; 9 of the junction bases match TRBD1. The DNA reads TGTGCCAGCAGGCTAACAGGGGGCTCAGAGACCCAGTACTTC. Its translation reads: CASRLTGGSETQYF.